Detailed here is one TCR beta chain. This record comes from a study of blood T cells in healthy people across ages. Combining a sample-barcoded 5' primer with a J-beta primer mix, a second PCR ran for roughly 7 to 11 cycles. TCRdb re-called the 5' RACE reads through MiXCR, storing one row per CDR3 protein. The repertoire holds some 1.5 million distinct CDR3 sequences, 28% seen once, with more than 6% in the top ten. The sequence came from a woman younger than 45 in good health. The sequencing input was blood.

CDR3 in DNA: TGTGCCAGCAGTTACGTCCTAGCGCGAACTCAAGAGACCCAGTACTTC. Translated, it gives CASSYVLARTQETQYF. The rearrangement uses TRBV6-2 or TRBV6-3 and TRBJ2-5; TRBD2 is a possible D gene (6 bases). V was pared by 2 bases and J by 2 bases, with 15 bases between. Germline assignment: CDR1 MNHEY and CDR2 SVGEGT. CDR3 length: 16 amino acids.